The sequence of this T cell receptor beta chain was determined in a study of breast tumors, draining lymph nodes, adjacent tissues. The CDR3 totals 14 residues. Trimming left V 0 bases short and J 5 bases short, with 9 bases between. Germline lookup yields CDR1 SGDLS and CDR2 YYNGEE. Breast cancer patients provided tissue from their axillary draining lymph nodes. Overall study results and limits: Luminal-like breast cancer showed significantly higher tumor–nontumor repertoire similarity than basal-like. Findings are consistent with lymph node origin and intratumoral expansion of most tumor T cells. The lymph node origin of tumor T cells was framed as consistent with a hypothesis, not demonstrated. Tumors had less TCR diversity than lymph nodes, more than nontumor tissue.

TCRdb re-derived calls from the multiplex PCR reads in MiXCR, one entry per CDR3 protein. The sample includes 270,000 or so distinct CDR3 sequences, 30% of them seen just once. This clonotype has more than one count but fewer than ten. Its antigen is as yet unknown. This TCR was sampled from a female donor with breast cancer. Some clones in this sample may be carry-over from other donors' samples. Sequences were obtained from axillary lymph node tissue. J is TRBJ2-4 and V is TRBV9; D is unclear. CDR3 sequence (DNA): TGTGCCAGCAGCGTAGAGGGCGGACAAAACATTCAGTACTTC. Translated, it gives CASSVEGGQNIQYF.